The rows below give T cell receptor beta chains drawn from one sample of a study of blood T cell repertoires in COVID-19. Produced via immunoSEQ multiplex PCR; TCRdb's table is partial and in-frame only. The table includes 300,000 to 400,000 clones, around 90% detected once. The sequencing sample was made of PBMCs or T cells enriched from blood (not recorded which). Receptor source: a man in his sixties who had recovered from COVID-19. CDR3s include the opening cysteine and the closing phenylalanine or tryptophan. Fields, in order: clone size, J gene, D gene, V gene, CDR3 protein, CDR3 DNA. A D gene is named only where the DNA matches it firmly. Part of the rows lack a size; the others show once, few, many or a class for expanded clones.

clone_size: -; j_call: TRBJ1-1; d_call: TRBD1; v_call: TRBV7-6; cdr3_aa: CASSSDRGTEAFF; cdr3_nt: TGTGCCAGCAGCTCGGACAGGGGTACTGAAGCTTTCTTT
clone_size: -; j_call: TRBJ2-7; d_call: -; v_call: TRBV11-2; cdr3_aa: CASSRATGSFYEQYF; cdr3_nt: TGTGCCAGCAGCCGAGCGACCGGAAGCTTCTACGAGCAGTACTTC
clone_size: -; j_call: TRBJ2-5; d_call: TRBD2; v_call: TRBV5-4; cdr3_aa: CASSPPGTSGRTQETQYF; cdr3_nt: TGTGCCAGCAGCCCGCCCGGGACTAGCGGTCGGACCCAAGAGACCCAGTACTTC
clone_size: -; j_call: TRBJ1-1; d_call: -; v_call: TRBV7-3; cdr3_aa: CASSSLTGPNTEAFF; cdr3_nt: TGTGCCAGCAGTTCCCTAACAGGGCCGAACACTGAAGCTTTCTTT
clone_size: -; j_call: TRBJ1-6; d_call: -; v_call: TRBV5-1; cdr3_aa: CASSLASRRTDNSPLHF; cdr3_nt: TGCGCCAGCAGCTTGGCCAGCCGGCGGACAGATAATTCACCCCTCCACTTT
clone_size: -; j_call: TRBJ2-5; d_call: -; v_call: TRBV15; cdr3_aa: CATSRDRTAQETQYF; cdr3_nt: TGTGCCACCAGCAGAGATCGGACAGCTCAAGAGACCCAGTACTTC
clone_size: -; j_call: TRBJ1-4; d_call: TRBD1; v_call: TRBV28; cdr3_aa: CASSSGGYNEKLFF; cdr3_nt: TGTGCCAGCAGTTCAGGGGGTTACAATGAAAAACTGTTTTTT
clone_size: once; j_call: TRBJ2-7; d_call: -; v_call: TRBV7-2; cdr3_aa: CASSSGGTLRYEQYF; cdr3_nt: TGTGCCAGCAGCTCTGGAGGGACGTTGCGCTACGAGCAGTACTTC
clone_size: -; j_call: TRBJ1-1; d_call: -; v_call: TRBV5-6; cdr3_aa: CASSLARRNTEAFF; cdr3_nt: TGTGCCAGCAGCTTGGCTCGGAGGAACACTGAAGCTTTCTTT
clone_size: -; j_call: TRBJ1-1; d_call: TRBD1; v_call: TRBV7-9; cdr3_aa: CASSLATGMNTEAFF; cdr3_nt: TGTGCCAGCAGCTTAGCGACAGGGATGAACACTGAAGCTTTCTTT
clone_size: -; j_call: TRBJ1-2; d_call: TRBD1; v_call: TRBV6-1; cdr3_aa: CASSDTGTVINGYTF; cdr3_nt: TGTGCCAGCAGTGACACAGGGACAGTGATAAATGGCTACACCTTC
clone_size: -; j_call: TRBJ2-2; d_call: TRBD2; v_call: TRBV19; cdr3_aa: CASSSGRFQTNTGELFF; cdr3_nt: TGTGCCAGTAGTAGCGGGAGGTTCCAAACGAACACCGGGGAGCTGTTTTTT
clone_size: -; j_call: TRBJ2-7; d_call: TRBD2; v_call: TRBV7-9; cdr3_aa: CASSLRTSGAVVEQYF; cdr3_nt: TGTGCCAGCAGCTTGCGGACTAGCGGAGCCGTCGTCGAGCAGTACTTC
clone_size: once; j_call: TRBJ1-3; d_call: -; v_call: TRBV4-2; cdr3_aa: CASSQVQAGNTIYF; cdr3_nt: TGTGCCAGCAGCCAAGTTCAGGCTGGAAACACCATATATTTT
clone_size: -; j_call: TRBJ2-1; d_call: TRBD1; v_call: TRBV2; cdr3_aa: CASVRGDRAYNEQFF; cdr3_nt: TGTGCCAGCGTGAGGGGGGACAGGGCCTACAATGAGCAGTTCTTC
clone_size: once; j_call: TRBJ2-1; d_call: TRBD1; v_call: TRBV3-1/TRBV3-2; cdr3_aa: CASSRGQGPSSYNEQFF; cdr3_nt: TGTGCCAGCAGCCGGGGACAGGGTCCCAGCTCCTACAATGAGCAGTTCTTC
clone_size: -; j_call: TRBJ2-3; d_call: -; v_call: TRBV29-1; cdr3_aa: CSDSSTDTQYF; cdr3_nt: TGCAGCGACAGTAGCACAGATACGCAGTATTTT
clone_size: -; j_call: TRBJ2-1; d_call: TRBD2; v_call: TRBV18; cdr3_aa: CASSHDSGRDEQFF; cdr3_nt: TGTGCCAGCTCGCATGATAGCGGGAGGGATGAGCAGTTCTTC
clone_size: -; j_call: TRBJ2-7; d_call: TRBD1; v_call: TRBV19; cdr3_aa: CASSPRQGASSYEQYF; cdr3_nt: TGTGCCAGTAGCCCCCGACAGGGGGCTAGCTCCTACGAGCAGTACTTC
clone_size: -; j_call: TRBJ1-2; d_call: TRBD1; v_call: TRBV28; cdr3_aa: CASTGTGGFLVYGYTF; cdr3_nt: TGTGCCAGCACTGGGACAGGGGGCTTTTTGGTCTATGGCTACACCTTC
clone_size: -; j_call: TRBJ2-3; d_call: TRBD2; v_call: TRBV9; cdr3_aa: CASSVAGAGDTQYF; cdr3_nt: TGTGCCAGCAGCGTCGCGGGAGCGGGAGATACGCAGTATTTT
clone_size: -; j_call: TRBJ2-7; d_call: TRBD1; v_call: TRBV7-9; cdr3_aa: CASSPGDRRSYEQYF; cdr3_nt: TGTGCCAGCAGCCCCGGGGACAGGCGCTCCTACGAGCAGTACTTC
clone_size: -; j_call: TRBJ1-2; d_call: TRBD1; v_call: TRBV24-1; cdr3_aa: CATSDPGQGRYGYTF; cdr3_nt: TGTGCCACCAGTGACCCCGGACAGGGACGATATGGCTACACCTTC
clone_size: -; j_call: TRBJ1-3; d_call: TRBD1; v_call: TRBV3-1/TRBV3-2; cdr3_aa: CASSQPGQGTIYF; cdr3_nt: TGTGCCAGCAGCCAGCCAGGACAGGGTACCATATATTTT
clone_size: -; j_call: TRBJ2-1; d_call: -; v_call: TRBV29-1; cdr3_aa: CSVVTSDYVSYNEQFF; cdr3_nt: TGCAGCGTTGTGACATCAGATTACGTCTCCTACAATGAGCAGTTCTTC
clone_size: -; j_call: TRBJ1-1; d_call: TRBD1; v_call: TRBV18; cdr3_aa: CASSPNRGRNTEAFF; cdr3_nt: TGTGCCAGCTCTCCAAACAGGGGCCGGAACACTGAAGCTTTCTTT
clone_size: -; j_call: TRBJ1-2; d_call: TRBD1; v_call: TRBV7-9; cdr3_aa: CASSFRDRAGYGYTF; cdr3_nt: TGTGCCAGCAGCTTTCGGGACAGGGCCGGCTATGGCTACACCTTC
clone_size: -; j_call: TRBJ1-5; d_call: -; v_call: TRBV10-3; cdr3_aa: CAISEPPLAGGGNQPQHF; cdr3_nt: TGTGCCATCAGTGAGCCACCTCTCGCGGGGGGTGGCAATCAGCCCCAGCATTTT
clone_size: -; j_call: TRBJ1-2; d_call: -; v_call: TRBV19; cdr3_aa: CASRNTGQGSYGYTF; cdr3_nt: TGTGCCAGTAGGAATACAGGGCAAGGATCCTATGGCTACACCTTC
clone_size: -; j_call: TRBJ2-7; d_call: TRBD1; v_call: TRBV3-1/TRBV3-2; cdr3_aa: CASSHPDRVDEQYF; cdr3_nt: TGTGCCAGCAGCCACCCGGACAGGGTGGACGAGCAGTACTTC
clone_size: -; j_call: TRBJ2-1; d_call: TRBD2; v_call: TRBV7-6; cdr3_aa: CASSLKTSESSYNEQFF; cdr3_nt: TGTGCCAGCAGCTTGAAGACTAGCGAGAGCTCCTACAATGAGCAGTTCTTC
clone_size: once; j_call: TRBJ2-5; d_call: -; v_call: TRBV28; cdr3_aa: CASSLQGGVETQYF; cdr3_nt: TGTGCCAGCAGTTTACAGGGAGGAGTAGAGACCCAGTACTTC
clone_size: -; j_call: TRBJ2-7; d_call: -; v_call: TRBV11-3; cdr3_aa: CASSLDKGGGNPHYEQYF; cdr3_nt: TGTGCCAGCAGCTTAGATAAGGGGGGAGGGAACCCCCACTACGAGCAGTACTTC